This T cell receptor beta chain was found in a study of blood T cell repertoires in COVID-19 (dated by TCRdb to about 2020). As for the study more broadly: The collaborator samples originated in the United States, Italy and Spain and spanned the acute and convalescent phases of COVID-19. The material from the prospective study consisted of cDNA or gDNA derived from T cells, B-cell-depleted T cells, or PBMCs. Deeply sampled blood TCRbeta repertoires from subjects exposed to, actively infected with, or recovered from COVID-19 were included in the dataset. The repertoires were released in a freely available public database meant as a resource for research on the immune response to SARS-CoV-2. Samples came from the ongoing ImmuneRACE study (first 160 participants) plus 1,254 subjects from 6 global collaborators. A de-identified subject ID, COVID-19 status, age in years and sex were almost always included in the sample metadata. Where available, HLA class I and class II types were taken from metadata supplied by the sample provider and were not determined by assay-based typing. Paper-wide results and their limitations: Clinical and demographic metadata were provided uncurated, with the amount varying by source and participant.

As to this clone: There is no known antigen for this receptor. Base qualities are not recorded, but no much larger clone differs from it by a single base.

The CDR3 runs 17 amino acids, cysteine and phenylalanine included. The entry retains the CDR3 DNA only, 51 bases that are in frame from base 1. For CDR1 and CDR2, the germline V gene (reference sequence) lists LNHDA and SQIVND. V is pared back by 1 base and J by 0 bases, with 13 bases lying between the germline termini. Whole blood was collected in K2EDTA tubes by collaborating institutions according to the institutions' own protocols. Collaborator samples were shipped for TCRbeta analysis as frozen whole blood, isolated PBMCs, or DNA extracted from either sample type. TCRbeta CDR3 regions were amplified from genomic DNA using the immunoSEQ Assay, a bias-controlled multiplex PCR. The paper's data handling went like this. Within the assay, amplification of reference gene primers was used to estimate how many nucleated cells each sample contained. To quantify the absolute abundance of each unique TCRbeta CDR3 rearrangement, sequence reads were collapsed and filtered. For each sample, productive Simpson clonality was calculated as the square root of Simpson's diversity index across productive rearrangements. TCRdb carries this immuneACCESS record with in-frame sequences only. Its versions omit some clonotypes, under half of them owing to an unresolved V gene in the studies checked, with the rest unexplained. The V and J calls and clone size come from that table; D and trimming were worked out from the DNA. The sample records 140,000 to 150,000 clones, about 80% of which are singletons. The ten most abundant clones make up 44% of the sample.

Sequencing input: peripheral blood. This chain is built from TRBV19 and TRBJ2-4, with no confidently assigned D gene. This receptor was obtained from a human donor in a cohort sampled during active COVID-19. The CDR3 amino acid sequence is: CASSIVPRQLAKNIQYF. The sequence in DNA is TGTGCCAGTAGTATAGTCCCTAGGCAGCTAGCCAAAAACATTCAGTACTTC.